Listed here are 27 T cell receptor beta chains from one sample, sequenced in a study of cytomegalovirus exposure and HLA in healthy donors (dated by TCRdb to 2017 to 2019). Preparation of the library involved the immunoSEQ multiplex PCR assay. TCRdb re-hosts the immuneACCESS table, in-frame sequences only. Its copies lack some clones; in the studies checked, an unresolved V gene accounts for under half of them, and the cause for the rest is not known. Present in this sample are under 200,000 clones, over 85% of which were seen just once. Approximately 10% of the sample is held by the ten biggest clonotypes. Sequences were obtained from PBMCs. Every receptor here comes from a woman aged 18-29 years in good health and CMV-seropositive.

This chain connects TRBV7-6 to TRBJ2-5; 8 nucleotides agree with TRBD1. Germline V gives CDR1 SGHVS, CDR2 FNYEAQ. This CDR3 region has 15 residues. The J segment lost 4 bases and the V segment lost 5 bases, leaving 9 bases of the junction unmatched. This CDR3 is CASSLAAGGPETQYF. For the CDR3, the DNA is TGTGCCAGCAGCCTCGCTGCAGGGGGCCCAGAGACCCAGTACTTC. Variable domain in full (rest from reference TRBV7-6 and TRBJ2-5): GAGVSQSPRYKVTKRGQDVALRCDPISGHVSLYWYRQALGQGPEFLTYFNYEAQQDKSGLPNDRFSAERPEGSISTLTIQRTEQRDSAMYRCASSLAAGGPETQYFGPGTRLLVL.

This clone was recorded only once. V usage is TRBV5-1 and J usage is TRBJ2-5; 9 nucleotides line up with TRBD1. Germline V gene data show CDR1 as SGHRS and CDR2 as YFSETQ. This CDR3 is built from 14 residues. V shed 0 bases and J 5 bases; nucleotides not matched to a gene: 2. CDR3 sequence: CASSLGDRAETQYF. DNA of the CDR3: TGCGCCAGCAGCTTGGGGGACAGGGCGGAGACCCAGTACTTC.

The table lists this clone with a count of one. This chain joins TRBV5-4 and TRBJ2-5, with 7 nucleotides matching TRBD1. Losses at the gene ends were 2 bases for V and 3 bases for J; bases not matched to a gene: 4. Germline V gene data show CDR1 as SGHNT and CDR2 as YYREEE (reference sequence). The CDR3 has 14 residues. The CDR3, as DNA: TGTGCCAGCAGCTTTGGGCAGGGGGAAGAGACCCAGTACTTC. The encoded protein is CASSFGQGEETQYF. The variable domain in full, with the rest retrieved from reference TRBV5-4 and TRBJ2-5, is ETGVTQSPTHLIKTRGQQVTLRCSSQSGHNTVSWYQQALGQGPQFIFQYYREEENGRGNFPPRFSGLQFPNYSSELNVNALELDDSALYLCASSFGQGEETQYFGPGTRLLVL.

The chain carries TRBV19 and TRBJ2-6; D unresolved. Germline V lookup: CDR1 LNHDA, CDR2 SQIVND (reference sequence). V was shortened by 3 bases and J by 0 bases, with 6 bases between the two germline ends. CDR3 length equals 15 residues. The CDR3 sequence is CASSIVSSGANVLTF. The CDR3 bases are TGTGCCAGTAGTATTGTCTCCTCTGGGGCCAACGTCCTGACTTTC.

The V gene is TRBV9, the J gene TRBJ1-1; D gene uncertain. The CDR3 totals 15 residues. Germline V gene lookup returns CDR1 SGDLS and CDR2 YYNGEE. Trimming removed 0 bases at V and 1 base at J, with 10 bases between. The CDR3 loop is CASSVGLQSNTEAFF. DNA for the CDR3: TGTGCCAGCAGCGTAGGTCTACAGTCGAACACTGAAGCTTTCTTT.

This CDR3 reads CASSWTGGTNQPQHF. The CDR3 DNA reads TGTGCCAGCAGCTGGACAGGGGGGACGAATCAGCCCCAGCATTTT. The chain is built from TRBV28 and TRBJ1-5; 10 nucleotides line up with TRBD1. Trimming removed 6 bases from V and 4 bases from J; junction bases left unmatched: 6. CDR1 is MDHEN and CDR2 is SYDVKM in the germline V gene. CDR3 size: 15 residues.

The chain uses TRBV28 and TRBJ1-5; D is possibly TRBD1 (5 bases). The V end lost 6 bases, the J end lost 3 bases, and 9 bases lay between the germline ends. The V gene's germline CDR1 is MDHEN and CDR2 SYDVKM. This CDR3 spans 13 amino acids. CDR3 bases: TGTGCCAGCAGGCGGGACGACAATCAGCCCCAGCATTTT. Translated, it gives CASRRDDNQPQHF.

The chain links TRBV6-5 to TRBJ2-1, with a possible D match to TRBD1 (6 bases). The V end lost 7 bases, the J end lost 5 bases, and 12 bases lay between the germline ends. Looked up from germline, CDR1 is MNHEY and CDR2 is SVGAGI. The CDR3 contains 13 residues. The CDR3: CASTPGQDNEQFF. DNA for the CDR3: TGTGCCAGCACCCCGGGACAAGACAATGAGCAGTTCTTC.

The rearrangement links TRBV14 to TRBJ2-1, with 11 positions matching TRBD1. The V gene end was trimmed by 4 bases and the J gene end by 2 bases; junction bases not matched to a gene: 7. This CDR3 contains 17 residues. Germline lookup yields CDR1 SGHDN and CDR2 FVKESK. The CDR3 DNA reads as TGTGCCAGCAGCCTTTACCGGGACAGGGGGACCTACAATGAGCAGTTCTTC. Translation gives CASSLYRDRGTYNEQFF.

This chain connects TRBV19 to TRBJ2-1; TRBD1 matches at 11 bases. Germline CDR1 LNHDA, CDR2 SQIVND (reference sequence). CDR3 size: 15 residues. The V and J ends lost 3 bases and 7 bases, in that order; junction bases with no gene match: 5. The CDR3 protein is CASSIVGTGGNEQFF. Written as DNA, the CDR3 is TGTGCCAGTAGTATCGTAGGGACAGGGGGTAATGAGCAGTTCTTC.

The chain carries TRBV2 and TRBJ2-5, with 11 bases matching TRBD2. The CDR3 totals 14 residues. Germline V gives CDR1 SNHLY, CDR2 FYNNEI. Trimming took 5 bases from V and 4 from J; bases not matched to a gene: 3. Here the CDR3 reads CASSLAGGGETQYF. DNA for the CDR3: TGTGCCAGCAGTCTAGCGGGAGGCGGAGAGACCCAGTACTTC.

This sequence joins TRBV10-3 and TRBJ2-7; TRBD1 agrees at 7 bases. Germline V gives CDR1 ENHRY, CDR2 SYGVKD. The trim removed 8 bases at V and 2 bases at J, leaving 3 bases unmatched. The CDR3 has 12 residues. CDR3 sequence (DNA): TGTGCCATCGGACAGGCGACCTACGAGCAGTACTTC. Protein product: CAIGQATYEQYF.

The rearrangement joins TRBV5-1 to TRBJ2-5, with 12 bases that match TRBD2. Germline trimming cut 4 bases from V and 2 bases from J; bases unmatched to any gene: 6. This CDR3 is 16 amino acids long. Germline CDR1 and CDR2: SGHRS and YFSETQ. The CDR3 is CASSPTTSGGQETQYF. The CDR3, as DNA: TGCGCCAGCAGCCCAACGACTAGCGGGGGACAAGAGACCCAGTACTTC.

The CDR3 loop is CASSQRTQRETGELFF. The CDR3 DNA reads as TGCGCCAGCAGCCAAAGGACACAGCGGGAAACCGGGGAGCTGTTTTTT. The chain links TRBV4-1 to TRBJ2-2; 7 nucleotides agree with TRBD2. CDR1 and CDR2 (germline): MGHRA, YSYEKL. V was pared by 2 bases and J by 5 bases, with 8 bases of the junction left unmatched. The CDR3 runs to 16 residues.

Concerning this clone itself: Other DNA sequences in this sample translate to the same CDR3. The CDR3 protein is CSAPRGNTIYF. As DNA, the CDR3 is TGCAGTGCTCCTAGGGGAAACACCATATATTTT. V is TRBV20-1 and J is TRBJ1-3; no reliable D call. Trimming stripped 5 bases from V and 4 bases from J, with 6 bases between. CDR1 DFQATT and CDR2 SNEGSKA come from the germline V gene (reference sequence). The CDR3 totals 11 residues.

This chain uses TRBV2 with TRBJ2-3; D possibly corresponds to TRBD2 (5 bases). The CDR3 is 12 residues long. V was clipped by 6 bases and J by 10 bases, with 14 bases between them. The germline V gene has CDR1 SNHLY and CDR2 FYNNEI. The CDR3 is CASSNSLASQYF. The CDR3 nucleotides read TGTGCCAGCAGCAACTCTCTAGCATCGCAGTATTTT.

The rearrangement joins TRBV5-1 to TRBJ2-7; D unclear. The CDR3 is made up of 15 amino acids. Trimming removed 4 bases from V and 5 bases from J, with 19 bases in between. Germline V CDR1 and CDR2: SGHRS, YFSETQ. The CDR3 spells CASSQHSAREDEQYF. CDR3 nucleotides: TGCGCCAGCAGCCAACATTCGGCGCGTGAGGACGAGCAGTACTTC.

This chain uses TRBV5-4 with TRBJ2-3; maybe TRBD2 (6 bases). Trimming cost V 2 bases and J 3 bases, with 13 bases left between them. Germline V gene lookup returns CDR1 SGHNT and CDR2 YYREEE (reference sequence). CDR3 length: 15 amino acids. DNA for the CDR3: TGTGCCAGCAGCTTTTGGCGGGGCTCGACAGATACGCAGTATTTT. Translation: CASSFWRGSTDTQYF. Combining the CDR3 with reference TRBV5-4 and TRBJ2-3 gives the whole variable domain ETGVTQSPTHLIKTRGQQVTLRCSSQSGHNTVSWYQQALGQGPQFIFQYYREEENGRGNFPPRFSGLQFPNYSSELNVNALELDDSALYLCASSFWRGSTDTQYFGPGTRLTVL.

The chain is built from TRBV11-2 and TRBJ2-1; 9 nucleotides align to TRBD1. Germline CDR1 is SGHAT and CDR2 is FQNNGV. V lost 0 bases to trimming and J lost 5 bases; unmatched junction nucleotides: 5. There are 16 residues in the CDR3. This chain's CDR3 is CASSLDRGQGNNEQFF. CDR3 in DNA: TGTGCCAGCAGCTTAGATCGTGGACAGGGGAACAATGAGCAGTTCTTC.

This chain uses TRBV9 with TRBJ2-1; 8 nucleotides match TRBD1. V shed 3 bases and J 9 bases; nucleotides not matched to a gene: 8. This CDR3 comprises 14 residues. The germline V gene encodes CDR1 SGDLS and CDR2 YYNGEE. The CDR3 reads CASSGGTGMSEQFF. DNA of the CDR3: TGTGCCAGCAGCGGCGGGACAGGAATGAGTGAGCAGTTCTTC.

The CDR3 DNA is TGCGCCAGCAGCCAGAGGCCCCGGACTAGCGGGAGGGCCAACACCAAAGATACGCAGTATTTT. Residues: CASSQRPRTSGRANTKDTQYF. The chain uses TRBV4-1 and TRBJ2-3; 15 nucleotides match TRBD2. The CDR3 has 21 residues. Germline V gene data show CDR1 as MGHRA and CDR2 as YSYEKL. Trimming removed 3 bases from V and 5 bases from J; junction bases left unmatched: 18.

The rearrangement links TRBV28 to TRBJ2-1; tentative D call: TRBD2 (7 bases). Trimming shortened V by 4 bases and J by 0 bases, and 22 bases separated the two germline ends. This CDR3 spans 19 amino acids. From germline, CDR1 is MDHEN and CDR2 SYDVKM. CDR3 residues: CASSWGHSTSPSSYNEQFF. The CDR3 nucleotides read TGTGCCAGCAGTTGGGGGCACTCGACTAGCCCGAGCTCCTACAATGAGCAGTTCTTC.

The chain couples TRBV6-5 to TRBJ1-1; perhaps TRBD1 as D (5 bases). The germline V gene encodes CDR1 MNHEY and CDR2 SVGAGI. This CDR3 comprises 14 residues. Trimming took 2 bases from V and 2 from J, leaving 9 bases between them. The CDR3 DNA is TGTGCCAGCAGTTACGAGACAGCAAACACTGAAGCTTTCTTT. Protein sequence: CASSYETANTEAFF.

This clone appeared a single time. CDR3 residues: CASGWAREQFF. CDR3 in DNA: TGTGCCAGCGGTTGGGCCCGTGAGCAGTTCTTC. V and J are TRBV6-5 and TRBJ2-1; D gene unclear. The CDR3 spans 11 residues. Trimming stripped 8 bases from V and 9 bases from J, with 11 bases between. The germline V gene has CDR1 MNHEY and CDR2 SVGAGI.

V and J are TRBV7-2 and TRBJ2-7; TRBD2 aligns across 9 bases. J gave up 2 bases and V 4 bases, and 3 bases lay outside the gene matches. Germline V CDR1 and CDR2: SGHTA, FQGNSA. CDR3 length: 14 amino acids. CDR3 protein: CASSSVAGAYEQYF. The CDR3 nucleotides are TGTGCCAGCAGCTCCGTAGCGGGAGCCTACGAGCAGTACTTC. The entire variable domain, with the rest obtained from reference TRBV7-2 and TRBJ2-7, is as follows: GAGVSQSPSNKVTEKGKDVELRCDPISGHTALYWYRQSLGQGLEFLIYFQGNSAPDKSGLPSDRFSAERTGGSVSTLTIQRTQQEDSAVYLCASSSVAGAYEQYFGPGTRLTVT.

The V call is TRBV7-3, the J call TRBJ1-1, with 8 bases identical to TRBD1. V shed 5 bases, J shed 3 bases, and the junction held 11 bases outside the gene matches. The germline V gene encodes CDR1 SGHTA and CDR2 FQGTGA. The CDR3 has 16 amino acids. CDR3 nucleotide sequence: TGTGCCAGCAGCCATTTGACAGGGGAGGTTTACACTGAAGCTTTCTTT. Residues: CASSHLTGEVYTEAFF.

The V gene is TRBV9, the J gene TRBJ1-1; possibly TRBD1 for D (6 bases). CDR1 SGDLS and CDR2 YYNGEE come from the germline V gene. This CDR3 region has 14 residues. Trimming cost V 4 bases and J 5 bases, with 15 bases left between them. The CDR3 sequence: CASSYEGVSTEAFF. CDR3 bases: TGTGCCAGCAGCTATGAGGGGGTTAGTACTGAAGCTTTCTTT.